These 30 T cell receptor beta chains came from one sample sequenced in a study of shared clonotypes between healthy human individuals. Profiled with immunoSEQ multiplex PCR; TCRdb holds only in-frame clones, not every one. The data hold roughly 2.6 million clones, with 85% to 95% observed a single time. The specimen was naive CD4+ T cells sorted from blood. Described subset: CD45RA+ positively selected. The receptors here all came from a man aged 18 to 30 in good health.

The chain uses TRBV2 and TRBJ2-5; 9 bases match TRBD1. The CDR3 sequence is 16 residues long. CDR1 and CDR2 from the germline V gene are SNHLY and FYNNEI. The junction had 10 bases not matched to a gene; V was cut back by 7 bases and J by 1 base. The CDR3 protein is CASTIPGQGTQETQYF. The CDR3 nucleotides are TGTGCCAGCACCATCCCGGGACAGGGCACCCAAGAGACCCAGTACTTC.

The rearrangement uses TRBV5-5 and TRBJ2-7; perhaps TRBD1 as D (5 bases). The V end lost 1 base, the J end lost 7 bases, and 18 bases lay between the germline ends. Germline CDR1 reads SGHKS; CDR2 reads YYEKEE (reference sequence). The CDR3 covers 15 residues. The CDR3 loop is CASSLSGQGKGEQYF. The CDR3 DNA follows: TGTGCCAGCAGCTTGTCTGGACAAGGGAAGGGAGAGCAGTACTTC.

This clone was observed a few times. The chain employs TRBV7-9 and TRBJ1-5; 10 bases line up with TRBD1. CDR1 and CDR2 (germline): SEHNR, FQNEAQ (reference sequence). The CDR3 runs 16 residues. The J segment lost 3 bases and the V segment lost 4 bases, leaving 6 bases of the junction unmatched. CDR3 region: CASSSIGTGDNQPQHF. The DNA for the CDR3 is TGTGCCAGCAGCTCAATCGGGACAGGGGACAATCAGCCCCAGCATTTT.

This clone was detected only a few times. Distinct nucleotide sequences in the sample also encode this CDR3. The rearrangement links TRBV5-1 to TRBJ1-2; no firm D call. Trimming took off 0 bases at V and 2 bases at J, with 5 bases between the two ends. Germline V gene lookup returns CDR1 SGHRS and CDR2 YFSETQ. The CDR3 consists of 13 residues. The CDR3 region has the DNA TGCGCCAGCAGCTTGGAGGGAAACTATGGCTACACCTTC. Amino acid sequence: CASSLEGNYGYTF.

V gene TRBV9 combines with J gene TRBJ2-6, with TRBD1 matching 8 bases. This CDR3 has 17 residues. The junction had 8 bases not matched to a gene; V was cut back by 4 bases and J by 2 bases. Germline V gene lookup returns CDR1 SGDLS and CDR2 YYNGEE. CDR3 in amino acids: CASSPPSGGTGANVLTF. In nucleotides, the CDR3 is TGTGCCAGCAGCCCCCCCTCAGGGGGCACTGGGGCCAACGTCCTGACTTTC.

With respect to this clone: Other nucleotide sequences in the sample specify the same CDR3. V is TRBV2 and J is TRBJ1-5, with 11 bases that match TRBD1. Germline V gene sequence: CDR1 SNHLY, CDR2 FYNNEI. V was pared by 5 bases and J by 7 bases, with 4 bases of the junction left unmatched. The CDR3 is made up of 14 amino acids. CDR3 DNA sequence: TGTGCCAGCAGTCCGGGACAGGGGGGCCAGCCCCAGCATTTT. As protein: CASSPGQGGQPQHF. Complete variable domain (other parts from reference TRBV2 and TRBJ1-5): EPEVTQTPSHQVTQMGQEVILRCVPISNHLYFYWYRQILGQKVEFLVSFYNNEISEKSEIFDDQFSVERPDGSNFTLKIRSTKLEDSAMYFCASSPGQGGQPQHFGDGTRLSIL.

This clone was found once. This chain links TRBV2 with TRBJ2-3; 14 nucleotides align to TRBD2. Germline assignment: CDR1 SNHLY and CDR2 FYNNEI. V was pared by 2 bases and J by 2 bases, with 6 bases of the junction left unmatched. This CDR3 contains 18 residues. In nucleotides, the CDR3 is TGTGCCAGCAGTGAAACGTGGGGACTAGCGGGGGCCACAGATACGCAGTATTTT. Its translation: CASSETWGLAGATDTQYF.

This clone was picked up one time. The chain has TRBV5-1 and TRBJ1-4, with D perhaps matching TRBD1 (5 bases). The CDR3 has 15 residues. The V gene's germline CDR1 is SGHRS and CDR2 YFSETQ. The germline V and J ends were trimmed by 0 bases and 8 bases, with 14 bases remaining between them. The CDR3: CASSLEGRGPEKLFF. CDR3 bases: TGCGCCAGCAGCTTGGAGGGGAGAGGACCGGAAAAACTGTTTTTT.

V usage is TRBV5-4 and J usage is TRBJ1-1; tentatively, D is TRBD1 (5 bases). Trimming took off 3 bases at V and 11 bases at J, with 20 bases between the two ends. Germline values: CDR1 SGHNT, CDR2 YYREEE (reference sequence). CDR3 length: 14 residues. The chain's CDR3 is CASSSGTRDPGAFF. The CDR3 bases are TGTGCCAGCAGCTCCGGGACCAGGGATCCTGGGGCTTTCTTT.

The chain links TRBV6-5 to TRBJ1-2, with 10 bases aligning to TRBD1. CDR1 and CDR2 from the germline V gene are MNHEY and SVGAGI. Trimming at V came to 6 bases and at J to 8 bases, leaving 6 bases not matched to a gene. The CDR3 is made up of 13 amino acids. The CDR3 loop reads CASSQTGGYGYTF. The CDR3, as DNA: TGTGCCAGCAGCCAGACAGGGGGCTACGGCTACACCTTC.

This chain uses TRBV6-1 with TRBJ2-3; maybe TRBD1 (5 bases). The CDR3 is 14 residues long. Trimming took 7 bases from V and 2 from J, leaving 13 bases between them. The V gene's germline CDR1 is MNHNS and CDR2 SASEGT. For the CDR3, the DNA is TGTGCCAGCACCTCCAGGGCCCTCACAGATACGCAGTATTTT. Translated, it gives CASTSRALTDTQYF.

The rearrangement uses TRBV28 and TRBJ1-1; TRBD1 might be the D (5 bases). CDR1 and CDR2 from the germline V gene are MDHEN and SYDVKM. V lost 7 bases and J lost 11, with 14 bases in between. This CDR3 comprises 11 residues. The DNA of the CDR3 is TGTGCCAGCAACGGGGACTACAAGGCTTTCTTT. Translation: CASNGDYKAFF.

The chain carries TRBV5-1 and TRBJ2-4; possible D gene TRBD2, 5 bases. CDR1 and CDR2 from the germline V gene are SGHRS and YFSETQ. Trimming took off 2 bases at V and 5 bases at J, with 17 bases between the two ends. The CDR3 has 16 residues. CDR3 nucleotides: TGCGCCAGCAGCTTCGAGGGCCGCGTATACGAAAACATTCAGTACTTC. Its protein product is CASSFEGRVYENIQYF.

CDR3 protein: CASSLAGSGANQPQHF. The CDR3 region has the DNA TGTGCCAGCAGCTTAGCCGGCAGCGGAGCTAATCAGCCCCAGCATTTT. The chain is built from TRBV7-2 and TRBJ1-5; D call uncertain. The CDR3 has 16 amino acids. Germline V gene lookup returns CDR1 SGHTA and CDR2 FQGNSA. V was clipped by 0 bases and J by 4 bases, with 13 bases between them.

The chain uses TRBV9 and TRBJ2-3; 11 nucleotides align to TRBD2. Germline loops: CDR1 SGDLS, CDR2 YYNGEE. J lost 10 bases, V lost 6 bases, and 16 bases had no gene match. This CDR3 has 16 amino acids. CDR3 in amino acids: CASTPLAGGPTSAQYF. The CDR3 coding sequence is TGTGCCAGCACCCCGCTAGCGGGAGGACCCACTTCTGCGCAGTATTTT. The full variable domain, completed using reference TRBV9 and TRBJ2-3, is DSGVTQTPKHLITATGQRVTLRCSPRSGDLSVYWYQQSLDQGLQFLIQYYNGEERAKGNILERFSAQQFPDLHSELNLSSLELGDSALYFCASTPLAGGPTSAQYFGPGTRLTVL.

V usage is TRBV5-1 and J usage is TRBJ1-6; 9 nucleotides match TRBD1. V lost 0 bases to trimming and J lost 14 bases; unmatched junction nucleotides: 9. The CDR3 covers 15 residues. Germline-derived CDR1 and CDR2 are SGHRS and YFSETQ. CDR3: CASSLGDRDYGALHF. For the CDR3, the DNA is TGCGCCAGCAGCTTGGGGGACAGGGACTACGGGGCCCTCCACTTT. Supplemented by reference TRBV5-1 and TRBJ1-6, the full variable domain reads KAGVTQTPRYLIKTRGQQVTLSCSPISGHRSVSWYQQTPGQGLQFLFEYFSETQRNKGNFPGRFSGRQFSNSRSEMNVSTLELGDSALYLCASSLGDRDYGALHFGNGTRLTVT.

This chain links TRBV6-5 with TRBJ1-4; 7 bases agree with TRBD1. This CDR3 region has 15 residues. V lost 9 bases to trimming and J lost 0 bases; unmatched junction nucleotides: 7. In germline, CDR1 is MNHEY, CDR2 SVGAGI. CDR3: CASCQGGATNEKLFF. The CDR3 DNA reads TGTGCCAGTTGTCAGGGGGGTGCAACTAATGAAAAACTGTTTTTT.

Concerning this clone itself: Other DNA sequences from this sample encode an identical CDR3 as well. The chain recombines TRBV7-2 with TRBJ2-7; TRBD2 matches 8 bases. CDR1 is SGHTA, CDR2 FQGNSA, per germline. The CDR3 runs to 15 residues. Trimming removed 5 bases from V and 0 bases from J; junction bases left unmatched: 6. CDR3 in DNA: TGTGCCAGCAGCCTCCAGGCGGGAGGCTCCTACGAGCAGTACTTC. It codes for CASSLQAGGSYEQYF.

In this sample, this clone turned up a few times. Written as DNA, the CDR3 is TGTGCCAGTAGTATGAGCAGGGGGCTTGGGAATCAGCCCCAGCATTTT. It codes for CASSMSRGLGNQPQHF. The V call is TRBV19, the J call TRBJ1-5; 8 bases are a match to TRBD1. V was pared by 3 bases and J by 4 bases, with 8 bases of the junction left unmatched. Per the germline V gene, CDR1 is LNHDA and CDR2 is SQIVND (reference sequence). This CDR3 is built from 16 residues.

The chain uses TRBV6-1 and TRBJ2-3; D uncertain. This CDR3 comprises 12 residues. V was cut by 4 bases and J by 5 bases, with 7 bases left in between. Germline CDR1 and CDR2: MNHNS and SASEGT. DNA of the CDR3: TGTGCCAGCAGTGCTTACAAAGATACGCAGTATTTT. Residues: CASSAYKDTQYF.

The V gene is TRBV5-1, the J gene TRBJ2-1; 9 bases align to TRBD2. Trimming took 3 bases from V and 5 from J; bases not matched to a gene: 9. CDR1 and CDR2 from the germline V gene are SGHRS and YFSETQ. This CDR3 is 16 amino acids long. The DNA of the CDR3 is TGCGCCAGCAGCTCGCAAGGCGCGGGAGGGGACAATGAGCAGTTCTTC. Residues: CASSSQGAGGDNEQFF.

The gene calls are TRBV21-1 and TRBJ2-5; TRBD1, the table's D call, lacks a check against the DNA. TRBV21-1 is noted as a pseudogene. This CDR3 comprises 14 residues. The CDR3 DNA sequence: TGTGCCAGCAGCAAAGCCGACAGGGAAGAGACCCAGTACTTC. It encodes CASSKADREETQYF.

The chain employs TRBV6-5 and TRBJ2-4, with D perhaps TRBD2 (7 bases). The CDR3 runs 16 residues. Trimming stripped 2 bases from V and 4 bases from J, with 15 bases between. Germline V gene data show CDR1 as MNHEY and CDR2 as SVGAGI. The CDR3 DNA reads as TGTGCCAGCAGTTACGGGGGCGGGAGTATGAAAAACATTCAGTACTTC. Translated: CASSYGGGSMKNIQYF.

This chain's CDR3 is CASSDAPTDTQYF. The CDR3 DNA is TGTGCCAGCAGCGATGCCCCCACAGATACGCAGTATTTT. The chain uses TRBV9 and TRBJ2-3, with unresolved D. Germline CDR1 is SGDLS and CDR2 is YYNGEE. Trimming stripped 3 bases from V and 2 bases from J, with 7 bases between. The CDR3 runs to 13 residues.

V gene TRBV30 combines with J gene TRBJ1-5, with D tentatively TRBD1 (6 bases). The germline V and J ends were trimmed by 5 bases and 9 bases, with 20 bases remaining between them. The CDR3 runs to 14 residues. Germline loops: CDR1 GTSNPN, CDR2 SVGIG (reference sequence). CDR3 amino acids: CAWARKTGARPQHF. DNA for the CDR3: TGTGCCTGGGCCAGAAAAACGGGGGCGAGGCCCCAGCATTTT.

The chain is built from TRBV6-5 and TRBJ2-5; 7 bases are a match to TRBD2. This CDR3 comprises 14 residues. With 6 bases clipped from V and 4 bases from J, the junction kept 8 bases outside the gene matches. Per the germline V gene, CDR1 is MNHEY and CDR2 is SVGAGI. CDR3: CASSKRTSPETQYF. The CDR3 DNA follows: TGTGCCAGCAGCAAGAGGACTAGTCCAGAGACCCAGTACTTC.

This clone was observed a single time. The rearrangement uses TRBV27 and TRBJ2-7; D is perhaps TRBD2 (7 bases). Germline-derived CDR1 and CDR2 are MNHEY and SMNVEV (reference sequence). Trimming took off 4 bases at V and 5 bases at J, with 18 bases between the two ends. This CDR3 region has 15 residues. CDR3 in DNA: TGTGCCAGCAGTTCCCTAGGGGGGGGCGAAGACGAGCAGTACTTC. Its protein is CASSSLGGGEDEQYF.

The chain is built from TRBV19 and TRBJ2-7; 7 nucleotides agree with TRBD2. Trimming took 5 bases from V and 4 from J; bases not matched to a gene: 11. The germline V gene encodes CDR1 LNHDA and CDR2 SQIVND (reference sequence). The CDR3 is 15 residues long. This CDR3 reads CASSGDYPFSYEQYF. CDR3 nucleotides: TGTGCCAGTAGTGGGGACTACCCATTTTCTTACGAGCAGTACTTC.

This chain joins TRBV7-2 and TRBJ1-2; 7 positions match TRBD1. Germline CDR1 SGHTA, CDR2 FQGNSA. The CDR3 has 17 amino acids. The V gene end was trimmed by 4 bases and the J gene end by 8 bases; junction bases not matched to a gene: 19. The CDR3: CASSSLGGQALYQGYTF. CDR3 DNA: TGTGCCAGCAGCTCCCTGGGCGGACAGGCCTTATACCAAGGCTACACCTTC.

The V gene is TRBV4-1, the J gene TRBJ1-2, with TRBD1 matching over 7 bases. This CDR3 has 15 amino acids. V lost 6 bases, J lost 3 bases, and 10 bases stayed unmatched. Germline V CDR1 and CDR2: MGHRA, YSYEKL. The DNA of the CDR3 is TGCGCCAGCAGTTTAAATACAGGGGCGGACTATGGCTACACCTTC. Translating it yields CASSLNTGADYGYTF.